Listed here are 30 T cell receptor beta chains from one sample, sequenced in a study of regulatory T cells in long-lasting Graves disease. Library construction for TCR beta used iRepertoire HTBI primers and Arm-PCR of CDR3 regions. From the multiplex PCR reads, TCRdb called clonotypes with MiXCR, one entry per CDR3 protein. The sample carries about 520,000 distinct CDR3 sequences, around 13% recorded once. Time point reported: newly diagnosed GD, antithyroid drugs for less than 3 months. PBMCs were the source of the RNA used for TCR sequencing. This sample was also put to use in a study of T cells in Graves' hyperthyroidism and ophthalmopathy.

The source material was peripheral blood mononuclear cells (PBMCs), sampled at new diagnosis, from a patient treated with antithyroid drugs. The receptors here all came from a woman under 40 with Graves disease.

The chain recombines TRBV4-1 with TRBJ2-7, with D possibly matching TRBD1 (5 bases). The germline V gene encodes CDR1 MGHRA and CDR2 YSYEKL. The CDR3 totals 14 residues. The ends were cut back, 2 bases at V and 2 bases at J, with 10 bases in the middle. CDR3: CASSQIGQTYEQYF. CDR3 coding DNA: TGCGCCAGCAGCCAAATAGGACAAACCTACGAGCAGTACTTC.

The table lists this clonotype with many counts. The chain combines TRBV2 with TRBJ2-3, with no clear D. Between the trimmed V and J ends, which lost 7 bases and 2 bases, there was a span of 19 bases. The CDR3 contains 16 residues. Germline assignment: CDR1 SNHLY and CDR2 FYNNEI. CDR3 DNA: TGTGCCAGCAACGCACGAGACCGAGGTCACACAGATACGCAGTATTTT. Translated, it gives CASNARDRGHTDTQYF.

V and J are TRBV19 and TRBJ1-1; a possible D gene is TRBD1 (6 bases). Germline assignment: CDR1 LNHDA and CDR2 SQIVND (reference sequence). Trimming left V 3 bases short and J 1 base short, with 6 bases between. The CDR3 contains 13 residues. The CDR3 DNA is TGTGCCAGTAGTATGGACAGGAACACTGAAGCTTTCTTT. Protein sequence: CASSMDRNTEAFF.

CDR3 protein: CASSPQVATAASSTEAFF. The DNA for the CDR3 is TGTGCCAGCAGCCCCCAGGTCGCGACGGCGGCTTCTAGCACTGAAGCTTTCTTT. The chain joins TRBV13 to TRBJ1-1, with unresolved D. Germline CDR1 reads PRHDT; CDR2 reads FYEKMQ (reference sequence). Trimming shortened V by 5 bases and J by 4 bases, and 26 bases separated the two germline ends. This CDR3 contains 18 residues. The entire variable domain, with the rest obtained from reference TRBV13 and TRBJ1-1, is as follows: AAGVIQSPRHLIKEKRETATLKCYPIPRHDTVYWYQQGPGQDPQFLISFYEKMQSDKGSIPDRFSAQQFSDYHSELNMSSLELGDSALYFCASSPQVATAASSTEAFFGQGTRLTVV.

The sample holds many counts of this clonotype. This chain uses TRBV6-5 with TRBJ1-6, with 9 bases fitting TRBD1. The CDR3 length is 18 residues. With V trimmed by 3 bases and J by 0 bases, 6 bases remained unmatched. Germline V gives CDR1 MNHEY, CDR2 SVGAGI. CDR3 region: CASSYGTGFSSYNSPLHF. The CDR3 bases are TGTGCCAGCAGTTATGGGACAGGGTTTAGCTCCTATAATTCACCCCTCCACTTT.

CDR3 residues: CASWRQGGNSPLHF. Written as DNA, the CDR3 is TGTGCCAGCTGGAGACAGGGCGGGAATTCACCCCTCCACTTT. The chain employs TRBV28 and TRBJ1-6; 7 nucleotides agree with TRBD1. V trimming: 8 bases; J trimming: 7 bases; junction bases outside the gene matches: 8. The germline CDR1 and CDR2 sequences are MDHEN and SYDVKM. The CDR3 length is 14 residues.

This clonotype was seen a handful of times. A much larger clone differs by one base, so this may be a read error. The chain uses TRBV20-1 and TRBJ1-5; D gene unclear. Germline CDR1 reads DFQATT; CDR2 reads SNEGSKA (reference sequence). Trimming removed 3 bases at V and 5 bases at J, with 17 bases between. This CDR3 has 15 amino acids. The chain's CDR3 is CSARARTFADQPQHF. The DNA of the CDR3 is TGCAGTGCTAGGGCCCGGACTTTTGCCGATCAGCCCCAGCATTTT.

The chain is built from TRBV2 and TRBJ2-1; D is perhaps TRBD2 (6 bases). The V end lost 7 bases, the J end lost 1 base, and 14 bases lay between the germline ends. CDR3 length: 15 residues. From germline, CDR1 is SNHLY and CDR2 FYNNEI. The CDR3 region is CASMLASASYNEQFF. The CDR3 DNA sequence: TGTGCCAGCATGCTCGCTAGCGCGTCCTACAATGAGCAGTTCTTC.

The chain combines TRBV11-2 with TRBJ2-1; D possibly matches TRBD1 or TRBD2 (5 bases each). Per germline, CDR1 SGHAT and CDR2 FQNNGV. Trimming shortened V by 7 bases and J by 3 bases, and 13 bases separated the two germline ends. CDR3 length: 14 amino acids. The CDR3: CASTGDALYNEQFF. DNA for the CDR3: TGTGCCAGCACCGGGGACGCTCTCTACAATGAGCAGTTCTTC.

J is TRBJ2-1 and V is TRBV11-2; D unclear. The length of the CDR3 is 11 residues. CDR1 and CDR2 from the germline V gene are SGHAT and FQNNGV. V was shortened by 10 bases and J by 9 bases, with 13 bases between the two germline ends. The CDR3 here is CATYELGEQFF. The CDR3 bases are TGTGCCACCTACGAATTAGGTGAGCAGTTCTTC. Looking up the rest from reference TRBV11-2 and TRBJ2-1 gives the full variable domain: EAGVAQSPRYKIIEKRQSVAFWCNPISGHATLYWYQQILGQGPKLLIQFQNNGVVDDSQLPKDRFSAERLKGVDSTLKIQPAKLEDSAVYLCATYELGEQFFGPGTRLTVL.

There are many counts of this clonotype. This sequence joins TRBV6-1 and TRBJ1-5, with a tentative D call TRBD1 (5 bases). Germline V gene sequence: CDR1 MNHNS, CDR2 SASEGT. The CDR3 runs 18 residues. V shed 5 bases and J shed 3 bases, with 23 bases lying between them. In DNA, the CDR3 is TGTGCCAGCAGTCCCAAAAAGCGACAGTCATTCTTCAATCAGCCCCAGCATTTT. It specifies CASSPKKRQSFFNQPQHF.

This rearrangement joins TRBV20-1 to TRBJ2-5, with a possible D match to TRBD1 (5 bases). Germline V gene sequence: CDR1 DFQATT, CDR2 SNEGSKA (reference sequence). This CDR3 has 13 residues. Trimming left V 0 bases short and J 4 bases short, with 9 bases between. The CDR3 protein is CSARDRGGETQYF. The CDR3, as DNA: TGCAGTGCTAGAGATAGGGGCGGAGAGACCCAGTACTTC.

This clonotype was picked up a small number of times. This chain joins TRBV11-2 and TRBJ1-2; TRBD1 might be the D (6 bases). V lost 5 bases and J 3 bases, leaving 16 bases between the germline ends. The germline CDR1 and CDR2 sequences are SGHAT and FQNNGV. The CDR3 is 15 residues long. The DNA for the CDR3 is TGTGCCAGCAGCCCATTGACAGGAAGGGACTATGGCTACACCTTC. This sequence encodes CASSPLTGRDYGYTF. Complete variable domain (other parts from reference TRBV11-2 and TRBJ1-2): EAGVAQSPRYKIIEKRQSVAFWCNPISGHATLYWYQQILGQGPKLLIQFQNNGVVDDSQLPKDRFSAERLKGVDSTLKIQPAKLEDSAVYLCASSPLTGRDYGYTFGSGTRLTVV.

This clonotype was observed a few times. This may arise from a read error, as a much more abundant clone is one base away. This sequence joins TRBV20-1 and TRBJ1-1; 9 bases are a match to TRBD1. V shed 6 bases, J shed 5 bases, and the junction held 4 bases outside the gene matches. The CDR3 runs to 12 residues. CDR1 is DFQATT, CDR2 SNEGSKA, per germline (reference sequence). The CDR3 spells CSASTGGTEAFF. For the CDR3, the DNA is TGCAGTGCCTCGACAGGGGGAACTGAAGCTTTCTTT.

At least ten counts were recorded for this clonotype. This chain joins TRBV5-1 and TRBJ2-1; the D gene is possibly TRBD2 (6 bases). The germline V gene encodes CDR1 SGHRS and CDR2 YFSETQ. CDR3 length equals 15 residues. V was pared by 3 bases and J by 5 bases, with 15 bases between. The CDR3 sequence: CASSWRDLRDNEQFF. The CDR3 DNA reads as TGCGCCAGCAGCTGGAGGGACCTACGGGACAATGAGCAGTTCTTC.

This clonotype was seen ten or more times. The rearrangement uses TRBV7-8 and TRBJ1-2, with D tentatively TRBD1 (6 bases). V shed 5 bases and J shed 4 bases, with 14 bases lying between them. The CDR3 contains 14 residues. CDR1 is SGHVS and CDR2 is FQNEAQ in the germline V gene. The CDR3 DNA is TGTGCCAGCAGCGACCTCAGGGGTGCCTATGGCTACACCTTC. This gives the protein CASSDLRGAYGYTF.

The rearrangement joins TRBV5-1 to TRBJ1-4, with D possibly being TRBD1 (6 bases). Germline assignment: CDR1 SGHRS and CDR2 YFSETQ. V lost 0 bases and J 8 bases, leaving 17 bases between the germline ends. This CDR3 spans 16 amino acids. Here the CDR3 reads CASSLGALGGLEKLFF. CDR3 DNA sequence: TGCGCCAGCAGCTTGGGGGCCCTTGGGGGGCTAGAAAAACTGTTTTTT.

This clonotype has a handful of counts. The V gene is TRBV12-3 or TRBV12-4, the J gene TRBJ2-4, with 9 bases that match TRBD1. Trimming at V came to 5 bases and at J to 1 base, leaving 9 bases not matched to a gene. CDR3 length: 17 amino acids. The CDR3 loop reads CASSTLGQGRAKNIQYF. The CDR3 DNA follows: TGTGCCAGCAGTACCCTGGGACAGGGTAGGGCCAAAAACATTCAGTACTTC.

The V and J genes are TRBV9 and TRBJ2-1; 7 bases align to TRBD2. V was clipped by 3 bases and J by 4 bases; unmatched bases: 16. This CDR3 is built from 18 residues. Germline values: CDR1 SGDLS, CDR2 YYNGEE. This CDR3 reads CASSEGGTFAGTYNEQFF. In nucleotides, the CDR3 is TGTGCCAGCAGCGAGGGAGGGACCTTCGCCGGGACGTACAATGAGCAGTTCTTC.

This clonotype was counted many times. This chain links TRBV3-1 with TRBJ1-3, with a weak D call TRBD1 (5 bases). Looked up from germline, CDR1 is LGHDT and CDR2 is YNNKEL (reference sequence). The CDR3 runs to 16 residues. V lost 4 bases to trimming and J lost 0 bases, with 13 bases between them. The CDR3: CASSPYRLSSGNTIYF. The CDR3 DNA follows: TGTGCCAGCAGCCCCTACAGGTTATCCTCTGGAAACACCATATATTTT.

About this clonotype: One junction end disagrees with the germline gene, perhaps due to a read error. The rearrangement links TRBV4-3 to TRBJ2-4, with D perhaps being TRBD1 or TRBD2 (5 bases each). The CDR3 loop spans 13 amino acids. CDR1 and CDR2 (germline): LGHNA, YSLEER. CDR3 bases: TGCGCCAGCAGCCAAACCCCCCGGGACGGACCCAACTTC. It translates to CASSQTPRDGPNF.

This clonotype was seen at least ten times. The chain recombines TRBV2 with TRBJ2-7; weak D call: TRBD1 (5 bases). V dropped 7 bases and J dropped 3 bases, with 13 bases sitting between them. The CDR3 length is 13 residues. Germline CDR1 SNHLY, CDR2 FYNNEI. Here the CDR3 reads CASTSEGVYEQYF. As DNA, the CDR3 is TGTGCCAGCACCTCCGAAGGGGTCTACGAGCAGTACTTC.

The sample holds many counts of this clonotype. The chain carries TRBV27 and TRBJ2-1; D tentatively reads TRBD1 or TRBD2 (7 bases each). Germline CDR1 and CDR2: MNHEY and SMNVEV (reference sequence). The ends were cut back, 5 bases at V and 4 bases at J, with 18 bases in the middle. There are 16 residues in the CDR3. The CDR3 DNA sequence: TGTGCCAGCAGTGCACAGGGGACTATGGGGTACAATGAGCAGTTCTTC. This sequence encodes CASSAQGTMGYNEQFF.

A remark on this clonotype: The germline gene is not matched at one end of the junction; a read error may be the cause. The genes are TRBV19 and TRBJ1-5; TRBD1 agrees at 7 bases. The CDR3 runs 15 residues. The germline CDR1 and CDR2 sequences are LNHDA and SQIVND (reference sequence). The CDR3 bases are TGTGCCGGTAGTTCGCAGGGGGAGCGCAATCAGCCCCAGCATTTT. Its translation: CAGSSQGERNQPQHF.

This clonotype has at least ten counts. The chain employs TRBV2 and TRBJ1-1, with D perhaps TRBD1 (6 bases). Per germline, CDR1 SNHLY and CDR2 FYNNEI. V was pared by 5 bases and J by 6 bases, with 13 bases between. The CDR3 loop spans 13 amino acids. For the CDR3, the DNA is TGTGCCAGCAGTTTCGAAAGGGGGTCTGAAGCTTTCTTT. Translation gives CASSFERGSEAFF.

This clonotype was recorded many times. CDR3 in amino acids: CASMEDLVGTSRNNEQFF. CDR3 nucleotides: TGTGCCAGCATGGAGGACCTTGTCGGGACTAGCCGAAACAATGAGCAGTTCTTC. The rearrangement uses TRBV6-2 or TRBV6-3 and TRBJ2-1, with 9 bases matching TRBD2. CDR1 MNHEY and CDR2 SVGEGT come from the germline V gene. The ends lost 7 bases at V and 5 bases at J; junction bases unmatched: 18. This CDR3 has 18 amino acids.

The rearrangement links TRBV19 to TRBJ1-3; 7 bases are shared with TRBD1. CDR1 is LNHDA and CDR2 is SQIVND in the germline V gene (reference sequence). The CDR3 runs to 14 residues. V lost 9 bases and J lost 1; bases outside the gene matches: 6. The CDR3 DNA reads TGTGCCAGCAGACAGGGAAGATCTGGAAACACCATATATTTT. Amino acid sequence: CASRQGRSGNTIYF.

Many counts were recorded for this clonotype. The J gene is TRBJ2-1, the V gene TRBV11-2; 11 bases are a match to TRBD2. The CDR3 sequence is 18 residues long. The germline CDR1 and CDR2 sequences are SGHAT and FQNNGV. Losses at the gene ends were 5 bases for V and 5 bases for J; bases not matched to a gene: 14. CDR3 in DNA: TGTGCCAGCAGCCCAGGGGTTAGCGGGAGGGCCTTGAACAATGAGCAGTTCTTC. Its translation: CASSPGVSGRALNNEQFF.

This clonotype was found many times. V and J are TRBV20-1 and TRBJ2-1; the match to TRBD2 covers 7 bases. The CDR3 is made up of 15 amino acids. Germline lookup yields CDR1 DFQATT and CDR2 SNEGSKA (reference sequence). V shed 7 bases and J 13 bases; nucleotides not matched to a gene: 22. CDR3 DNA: TGCAGTGGTGTTGAGCCAGGCGGGAGATTGATTCCCCAGTTCTTC. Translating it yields CSGVEPGGRLIPQFF.

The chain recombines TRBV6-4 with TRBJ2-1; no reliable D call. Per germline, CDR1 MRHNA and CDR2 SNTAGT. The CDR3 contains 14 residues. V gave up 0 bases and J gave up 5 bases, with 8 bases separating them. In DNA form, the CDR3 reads TGTGCCAGCAGTGACTCGGACCAACACAATGAGCAGTTCTTC. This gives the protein CASSDSDQHNEQFF.